This passage covers 14 T cell receptor beta chains from one sample sequenced in a study of blood T cell repertoires in COVID-19. The protocol was immunoSEQ multiplex PCR, while the TCRdb copy is restricted to in-frame clones and leaves out a portion. The sample lists hundreds of thousands of clones, about 87% occurring once. Sequencing was carried out using PBMCs or T cells enriched from blood (not recorded which). The origin of the receptors is a woman aged 25 to 45 with acute COVID-19.

The chain employs TRBV2 and TRBJ2-5; no definite D call. V shed 8 bases and J shed 2 bases, with 12 bases lying between them. Germline V gene data show CDR1 as SNHLY and CDR2 as FYNNEI. This CDR3 spans 13 amino acids. In DNA form, the CDR3 reads TGTGCCAGCCATCTAGTGGCACAAGAGACCCAGTACTTC. Protein: CASHLVAQETQYF.

The chain has TRBV18 and TRBJ1-1; 8 positions match TRBD1. V lost 6 bases to trimming and J lost 3 bases; unmatched junction nucleotides: 6. Per the germline V gene, CDR1 is KGHSH and CDR2 is LQKENI. The CDR3 has 14 amino acids. The CDR3 protein is CASSSDRAHTEAFF. CDR3 nucleotide sequence: TGTGCCAGCTCCTCGGACAGGGCGCACACTGAAGCTTTCTTT.

This clone has more than one count but fewer than ten. The J gene is TRBJ1-5, the V gene TRBV5-5, with D perhaps matching TRBD1 (6 bases). The CDR3 length is 15 residues. V lost 3 bases and J lost 4, with 14 bases in between. From germline, CDR1 is SGHKS and CDR2 YYEKEE (reference sequence). The CDR3 DNA reads TGTGCCAGCAGCTCGGGGATTAGGGGGAATCAGCCCCAGCATTTT. Translation gives CASSSGIRGNQPQHF.

The chain combines TRBV7-9 with TRBJ1-1, with D tentatively TRBD1 (6 bases). Trimming pared 8 bases from V and 1 base from J, leaving 11 bases between. The CDR3 is 13 amino acids. In germline, CDR1 is SEHNR, CDR2 FQNEAQ (reference sequence). Here the CDR3 reads CASSRGQNTEAFF. The CDR3, as DNA: TGTGCCAGCTCTAGGGGACAGAACACTGAAGCTTTCTTT. Drawing the rest from reference TRBV7-9 and TRBJ1-1, the complete variable domain is DTGVSQNPRHKITKRGQNVTFRCDPISEHNRLYWYRQTLGQGPEFLTYFQNEAQLEKSRLLSDRFSAERPKGSFSTLEIQRTEQGDSAMYLCASSRGQNTEAFFGQGTRLTVV.

The chain combines TRBV5-4 with TRBJ2-7; TRBD1 matches at 8 bases. Germline V gene sequence: CDR1 SGHNT, CDR2 YYREEE (reference sequence). CDR3 size: 14 residues. Unmatched junction bases numbered 3, after V lost 2 bases and J lost 2 bases. Written as DNA, the CDR3 is TGTGCCAGCAGCTTTTCGGACAGGGCCTACGAGCAGTACTTC. Translation gives CASSFSDRAYEQYF.

The gene calls are TRBV6-2 or TRBV6-3 and TRBJ2-3, with 12 bases aligning to TRBD2. CDR1 is MNHEY and CDR2 is SVGEGT in the germline V gene. Trimming at V came to 6 bases and at J to 7 bases, leaving 8 bases not matched to a gene. The CDR3 runs 15 residues. Written as DNA, the CDR3 is TGTGCCAGCAGCCCCCTAGCGGGGGGGCTTTATACGCAGTATTTT. As protein: CASSPLAGGLYTQYF.

On this clone: Other DNA sequences from this sample encode an identical CDR3 as well. This chain connects TRBV5-1 to TRBJ2-1; TRBD2 matches at 7 bases. Per germline, CDR1 SGHRS and CDR2 YFSETQ. After removal of 2 bases from V and 4 bases from J, the junction contained 6 bases not matched to a gene. This CDR3 spans 15 amino acids. The DNA of the CDR3 is TGCGCCAGCAGCTTAAAGCGGGGTACTTACAATGAGCAGTTCTTC. Protein product: CASSLKRGTYNEQFF. Complete variable domain (other parts from reference TRBV5-1 and TRBJ2-1): KAGVTQTPRYLIKTRGQQVTLSCSPISGHRSVSWYQQTPGQGLQFLFEYFSETQRNKGNFPGRFSGRQFSNSRSEMNVSTLELGDSALYLCASSLKRGTYNEQFFGPGTRLTVL.

There are a few counts of this clone. The V gene is TRBV14, the J gene TRBJ1-2; D call uncertain. There are 15 residues in the CDR3. CDR1 is SGHDN and CDR2 is FVKESK in the germline V gene. Trimming pared 0 bases from V and 4 bases from J, leaving 12 bases between. This CDR3 is CASSQDIVSGYGYTF. CDR3 sequence (DNA): TGTGCCAGCAGCCAAGATATTGTCTCCGGCTATGGCTACACCTTC. The full variable domain, completed using reference TRBV14 and TRBJ1-2, is EAGVTQFPSHSVIEKGQTVTLRCDPISGHDNLYWYRRVMGKEIKFLLHFVKESKQDESGMPNNRFLAERTGGTYSTLKVQPAELEDSGVYFCASSQDIVSGYGYTFGSGTRLTVV.

The chain employs TRBV2 and TRBJ1-1; D ambiguous. Germline CDR1 SNHLY, CDR2 FYNNEI. The V and J ends lost 7 bases and 4 bases respectively, with 7 bases between them. CDR3 length: 11 amino acids. The chain's CDR3 is CASTYSTEAFF. DNA of the CDR3: TGTGCCAGCACCTACTCCACTGAAGCTTTCTTT.

V usage is TRBV6-1 and J usage is TRBJ2-6; TRBD2 might be the D (5 bases). Trimming removed 3 bases at V and 2 bases at J, with 8 bases between. CDR3 length: 15 amino acids. Germline V gene data show CDR1 as MNHNS and CDR2 as SASEGT. CDR3 nucleotide sequence: TGTGCCAGCAGTGAGACGAGGGCTGGGGCCAACGTCCTGACTTTC. This codes for CASSETRAGANVLTF.

The CDR3 loop reads CAISGGGTYEQYF. Here the CDR3 DNA reads TGTGCCATCAGTGGGGGGGGTACCTACGAGCAGTACTTC. The genes are TRBV10-3 and TRBJ2-7; 7 positions match TRBD2. CDR1 is ENHRY and CDR2 is SYGVKD in the germline V gene. The CDR3 extends over 13 amino acids. V gave up 4 bases and J gave up 2 bases; unmatched junction bases: 2.

The chain carries TRBV7-9 and TRBJ2-3; no reliable D call. The ends were cut back, 7 bases at V and 1 base at J, with 9 bases in the middle. Germline CDR1 SEHNR, CDR2 FQNEAQ (reference sequence). There are 13 residues in the CDR3. CDR3 sequence reads: CASNGNGTDTQYF. In DNA form, the CDR3 reads TGTGCCAGCAATGGCAATGGCACAGATACGCAGTATTTT.

The rearrangement links TRBV7-6 to TRBJ1-1, with 8 bases that match TRBD1. Germline lookup yields CDR1 SGHVS and CDR2 FNYEAQ. V lost 3 bases to trimming and J lost 4 bases; unmatched junction nucleotides: 4. This CDR3 contains 14 residues. This chain's CDR3 is CASSFATGGTEAFF. CDR3 coding DNA: TGTGCCAGCAGCTTTGCCACAGGGGGCACTGAAGCTTTCTTT.

The gene calls are TRBV6-6 and TRBJ2-7; 7 bases are a match to TRBD1. V lost 5 bases to trimming and J lost 3 bases; unmatched junction nucleotides: 10. The CDR3 consists of 15 residues. Germline V gene data show CDR1 as MNHNY and CDR2 as SVGAGI (reference sequence). In DNA form, the CDR3 reads TGTGCCAGCAGTCCAAACAGGGGATCCTTCTACGAGCAGTACTTC. Its protein product is CASSPNRGSFYEQYF.